One TCR beta chain is described in this entry. Which antigen it targets is not known. Per-base quality was not reported, and no clone a single base away is much larger than it. Profiling of TCR beta VDJ combinations and CDR3 sequences used genomic DNA as the template. An Illumina HiSeq 2000 was the platform used for TCR repertoire sequencing. In the authors' own workflow: TRBV/TRBJ rearrangement plots, CDR3 size and DJ length profiles, and Simpson's diversity index were used to evaluate the repertoires. Whichever DNA sequence was most abundant in the deep sequencing data was defined as the immunodominant clone. CDR3 amino acid sequences were checked for sharing between subjects and were compared against published repertoires and the VDJdb database. The public reads were reprocessed in TCRdb via fastp at Q25 and MiXCR, keeping in-frame beta chains. Duplicate CDR3 protein sequences are folded into a single record with the most common DNA and genes. What appears here as the V and J calls and clone size reflects TCRdb's work, not the paper's. The sample has 200,000 to 250,000 distinct CDR3 sequences on record, approximately 60% of them singletons. Clones ranked in the top ten supply roughly 64% of the sample.

The patients picked for sequencing were ones in whom flow cytometry had shown an expansion of CD8+CD57+ cells. Severe acquired aplastic anemia was diagnosed in all patients according to International Study of Aplastic Anemia and Agranulocytosis and Camitta criteria. No therapy had been received by the patients at the time of blood sampling. The study deep-sequenced TCR repertoires of sorted CD4+ and CD8+ blood T cells from severe aplastic anemia patients and healthy subjects. Patients were enrolled in the USA under clinicaltrials.gov protocols 00001620, 01623167, 00001397, 00071045, 00081523 and 00961064. Ficoll-Paque density gradient centrifugation was used to isolate peripheral blood mononuclear cells. Before DNA extraction, CD4+ and CD8+ T cells were sorted by FACS or by magnetic beads. This sample stems from a study of CD8+CD57+ T cells in acquired aplastic anemia (dated 2018 in TCRdb). With respect to the entire study: Extracted DNA from sorted CD4+ and CD8+ cells averaged approximately 3.4 ug, ranging from roughly 0.17 to 27.4 ug. CD8+CD57+ expansion was defined as a frequency above the mean frequency observed in healthy subjects.

What the study reported, not specific to this receptor: No significant difference in CD8+ Simpson's diversity was found between patients and healthy controls (P=0.060). Although 25 to 30 CD8+ CDR3 sequences were shared by patients and controls, these sequences appeared highly expressed in patients and within the immunodominant clones of patients.

The sample consisted of sorted CD4+, CD8+, or CD8+CD57+ T cells (not recorded which) from PBMCs. This receptor was identified in a human donor with aplastic anemia.

The DNA reads TGTGCCACCAGCAATGGGACCGCCGCCTACGAGCAGTACTTC. It encodes CATSNGTAAYEQYF. The V and J segments used are TRBV15 and TRBJ2-7; the D gene could be either TRBD1 or TRBD2, each agreeing at 5 bases. Including cysteine and phenylalanine, the CDR3 has 14 amino acids. CDR3 DNA is the only sequence kept; it has 42 bases, read in frame from the first base. V is reduced by 4 bases and J by 2 bases, leaving a spacing of 12 bases between them. The germline V gene (reference sequence) sets CDR1 to LNHNV and CDR2 to YYDKDF.